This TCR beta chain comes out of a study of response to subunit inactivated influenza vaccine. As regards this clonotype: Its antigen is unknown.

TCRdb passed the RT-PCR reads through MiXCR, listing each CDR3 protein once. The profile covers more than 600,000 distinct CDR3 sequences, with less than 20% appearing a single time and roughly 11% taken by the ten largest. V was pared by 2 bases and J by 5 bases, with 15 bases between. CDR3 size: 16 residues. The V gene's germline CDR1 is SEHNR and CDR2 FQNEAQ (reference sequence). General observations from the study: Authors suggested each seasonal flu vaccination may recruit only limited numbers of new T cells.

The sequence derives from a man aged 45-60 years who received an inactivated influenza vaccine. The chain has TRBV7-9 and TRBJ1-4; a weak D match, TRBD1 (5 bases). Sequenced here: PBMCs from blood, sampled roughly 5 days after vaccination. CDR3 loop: CASSLTSGRQNEKLFF. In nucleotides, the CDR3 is TGTGCCAGCAGCTTAACATCGGGGAGACAGAATGAAAAACTGTTTTTT.